This entry lists 22 T cell receptor beta chains sequenced from one sample in a study of blood T cells in healthy people across ages. Next came a second PCR, run for roughly 6 to 11 cycles, which used a sample-barcoded 5' primer along with a J-beta primer mix. TCRdb itself ran the 5' RACE reads through MiXCR, one entry per CDR3 protein. The sample contains about 1.1 million distinct CDR3 sequences, around two fifths of which appear only once. The sample was blood. These TCRs come from a man aged 18 to 29 in good health.

This clonotype has just a few counts. The CDR3 DNA sequence: TGTGCCAGCAATAACGACGCGAACACCGGGGAGCTGTTTTTT. Protein product: CASNNDANTGELFF. V is TRBV7-2 and J is TRBJ2-2; unclear D gene. V dropped 7 bases and J dropped 0 bases, with 9 bases sitting between them. This CDR3 comprises 14 residues. The germline V gene encodes CDR1 SGHTA and CDR2 FQGNSA.

This clonotype was observed a few times. V and J are TRBV12-3 or TRBV12-4 and TRBJ1-6; 7 nucleotides align to TRBD1. V dropped 6 bases and J dropped 8; count of bases not matched to a gene: 10. CDR3 size: 15 residues. Here the CDR3 reads CASSPLGRGDSPLHF. As DNA, the CDR3 is TGTGCCAGCAGCCCCCTCGGCAGGGGGGATTCACCCCTCCACTTT.

Points on this clonotype: One end of the junction fails to match germline, which may point to a read error. The V and J genes are TRBV7-6 and TRBJ1-2; D unclear. The CDR3 is 15 residues long. Germline CDR1 is SGHVS and CDR2 is FNYEAQ. The CDR3 DNA follows: TGTGCTAGCAGCTTAGATAACGGATTTAACTATGGCTACACCTTC. It translates to CASSLDNGFNYGYTF. The full variable domain, in which reference TRBV7-6 and TRBJ1-2 provide the parts outside the CDR3, is GAGVSQSPRYKVTKRGQDVALRCDPISGHVSLYWYRQALGQGPEFLTYFNYEAQQDKSGLPNDRFSAERPEGSISTLTIQRTEQRDSAMYRCASSLDNGFNYGYTFGSGTRLTVV.

This clonotype was found a few times. The V call is TRBV25-1, the J call TRBJ1-1, with unresolved D. Germline V gene data show CDR1 as MGHDK and CDR2 as SYGVNS. This CDR3 is 13 amino acids long. Trimming left V 4 bases short and J 5 bases short, with 11 bases between. CDR3 coding DNA: TGTGCCAGCAGTGTGGGATATAGTACTGAAGCTTTCTTT. This sequence encodes CASSVGYSTEAFF.

The V gene is TRBV5-1, the J gene TRBJ2-5; D may be TRBD2 (6 bases). V was shortened by 4 bases and J by 11 bases, with 24 bases between the two germline ends. The germline CDR1 and CDR2 sequences are SGHRS and YFSETQ. The length of the CDR3 is 15 residues. The CDR3 region is CASSDARGALNEQYF. CDR3 in DNA: TGCGCCAGCAGCGACGCCCGCGGGGCCTTAAATGAGCAGTACTTC. The full variable domain, with the rest looked up from reference TRBV5-1 and TRBJ2-5, is KAGVTQTPRYLIKTRGQQVTLSCSPISGHRSVSWYQQTPGQGLQFLFEYFSETQRNKGNFPGRFSGRQFSNSRSEMNVSTLELGDSALYLCASSDARGALNEQYFGPGTRLLVL.

The chain joins TRBV7-9 to TRBJ2-3; maybe TRBD2 (6 bases). V shed 1 base and J shed 6 bases, with 17 bases lying between them. The CDR3 has 16 amino acids. Germline values: CDR1 SEHNR, CDR2 FQNEAQ (reference sequence). CDR3 nucleotides: TGTGCCAGCAGCTTAGGGGCGGGACTCCAAACGGATACGCAGTATTTT. Protein product: CASSLGAGLQTDTQYF.

This chain uses TRBV6-2 or TRBV6-3 with TRBJ2-3, with 10 bases that match TRBD1. The CDR3 is 15 residues long. CDR1 is MNHEY, CDR2 SVGEGT, per germline. V dropped 4 bases and J dropped 6; count of bases not matched to a gene: 7. The CDR3 bases are TGTGCCAGCAGTTCGACAGGGGGCGAGGGGGATACGCAGTATTTT. This encodes CASSSTGGEGDTQYF.

The chain couples TRBV6-5 to TRBJ1-2; maybe TRBD1 (5 bases). CDR3 length: 12 residues. From germline, CDR1 is MNHEY and CDR2 SVGAGI. V lost 6 bases and J 8 bases, leaving 13 bases between the germline ends. The CDR3 is CASSRGDGGYTF. The CDR3 bases are TGTGCCAGCAGCCGGGGGGACGGCGGCTACACCTTC.

Only a few counts were recorded for this clonotype. The genes are TRBV20-1 and TRBJ2-1, with 8 bases that match TRBD2. V lost 5 bases to trimming and J lost 4 bases; unmatched junction nucleotides: 10. The CDR3 totals 15 residues. Germline V lookup: CDR1 DFQATT, CDR2 SNEGSKA (reference sequence). In DNA form, the CDR3 reads TGCAGTGCTCCCAGCAGCGGGGGACCGTACAATGAGCAGTTCTTC. This encodes CSAPSSGGPYNEQFF.

This clonotype was counted a single time. The rearrangement links TRBV6-6 to TRBJ1-1; 9 bases are a match to TRBD1. CDR3 length equals 14 residues. Germline V CDR1 and CDR2: MNHNY, SVGAGI (reference sequence). J was trimmed by 4 bases and V by 6 bases; bases with no gene match: 6. This CDR3 is CASRNRGPTTEAFF. The CDR3 DNA is TGTGCCAGCAGGAACAGGGGGCCTACCACTGAAGCTTTCTTT.

Concerning this clonotype itself: At one end the junction does not follow the germline gene, possibly because of a read error. The chain has TRBV20-1 and TRBJ1-1; no firm D call. This CDR3 is built from 13 residues. Germline assignment: CDR1 DFQATT and CDR2 SNEGSKA (reference sequence). This CDR3 reads CSVRTGRVSEAFF. DNA of the CDR3: TGCAGTGTTAGAACGGGTAGAGTCTCTGAAGCTTTCTTT.

This clonotype has only a few counts. The chain recombines TRBV21-1 with TRBJ2-4; TRBD1 reflects the table's D call only, with no check against the DNA. The assigned J gene may be wrong: the sequence end matches TRBJ2-7 better. TRBV21-1 is annotated as a pseudogene. This CDR3 comprises 14 residues. The CDR3 DNA is TGTGCCAGCCCCGGGGGGTTTCGATTCTACGAGCAGTACTTC. Residues: CASPGGFRFYEQYF.

This clonotype was found many times. The chain joins TRBV29-1 to TRBJ2-3; D unclear. V lost 2 bases and J lost 6, with 15 bases in between. The CDR3 totals 14 residues. CDR1 and CDR2 (germline): SQVTM, ANQGSEA. The CDR3 spells CSVELQAAQDTQYF. The CDR3 region has the DNA TGCAGCGTTGAATTGCAGGCTGCACAGGATACGCAGTATTTT.

This clonotype was counted once. The chain links TRBV5-1 to TRBJ2-2; unclear D gene. The CDR3 loop spans 16 amino acids. The germline gives CDR1 SGHRS, CDR2 YFSETQ. Trimming shortened V by 0 bases and J by 2 bases, and 11 bases separated the two germline ends. The CDR3 DNA sequence: TGCGCCAGCAGCTTGGCCGATCGCAGAAACACCGGGGAGCTGTTTTTT. This encodes CASSLADRRNTGELFF. The complete variable domain, with remaining parts taken from reference TRBV5-1 and TRBJ2-2, reads KAGVTQTPRYLIKTRGQQVTLSCSPISGHRSVSWYQQTPGQGLQFLFEYFSETQRNKGNFPGRFSGRQFSNSRSEMNVSTLELGDSALYLCASSLADRRNTGELFFGEGSRLTVL.

The chain links TRBV7-9 to TRBJ2-3, with 8 bases that match TRBD1. The CDR3 has 18 residues. Germline lookup yields CDR1 SEHNR and CDR2 FQNEAQ (reference sequence). J was trimmed by 3 bases and V by 2 bases; bases with no gene match: 13. The CDR3 DNA is TGTGCCAGCAGCTTAAAGAAAGCAGGGGGCGCGGTAACAGATACGCAGTATTTT. It encodes CASSLKKAGGAVTDTQYF.

This clonotype was seen more than once but under ten times. The J gene is TRBJ2-4, the V gene TRBV25-1; TRBD2 might be the D (5 bases). The germline V gene encodes CDR1 MGHDK and CDR2 SYGVNS. Trimming shortened V by 3 bases and J by 10 bases, and 10 bases separated the two germline ends. The CDR3 runs to 12 residues. The CDR3 DNA follows: TGTGCCAGCAGTGACGCTGGCGGGATTCAGTACTTC. As protein: CASSDAGGIQYF.

This clonotype has just a few counts. The V and J genes are TRBV6-2 or TRBV6-3 and TRBJ2-2, with D unclear. Trimming took off 0 bases at V and 7 bases at J, with 9 bases between the two ends. This CDR3 contains 14 residues. CDR1 and CDR2 (germline): MNHEY, SVGEGT. The CDR3 DNA is TGTGCCAGCAGTTACTCGGTCCCATACGGGGAGCTGTTTTTT. Translating gives CASSYSVPYGELFF.

J is TRBJ2-7 and V is TRBV6-2 or TRBV6-3; the D gene is possibly TRBD1 (6 bases). CDR3 length: 12 residues. The V gene's germline CDR1 is MNHEY and CDR2 SVGEGT. V was shortened by 8 bases and J by 3 bases, with 11 bases between the two germline ends. For the CDR3, the DNA is TGTGCCAGCGGCCGACAGGACTACGAGCAGTACTTC. Translating it yields CASGRQDYEQYF.

The V call is TRBV9, the J call TRBJ2-7; D is uncertain. Per the germline V gene, CDR1 is SGDLS and CDR2 is YYNGEE. The CDR3 contains 14 residues. Trimming removed 0 bases at V and 2 bases at J, with 9 bases between. The CDR3 DNA sequence: TGTGCCAGCAGCGTAGAGGCAGGACCCTACGAGCAGTACTTC. This translates into CASSVEAGPYEQYF.

The chain employs TRBV30 and TRBJ2-5; the match to TRBD1 covers 7 bases. V was clipped by 2 bases and J by 9 bases; unmatched bases: 6. CDR1 is GTSNPN, CDR2 SVGIG, per germline (reference sequence). This CDR3 is built from 12 residues. Here the CDR3 reads CAWSIIQGSQYF. CDR3 coding DNA: TGTGCCTGGAGTATAATACAGGGGTCCCAGTACTTC.

The chain links TRBV4-2 to TRBJ2-7; weak D call: TRBD2 (6 bases). Trimming took off 4 bases at V and 7 bases at J, with 23 bases between the two ends. The germline V gene encodes CDR1 LGHNA and CDR2 YNFKEQ. There are 16 residues in the CDR3. The CDR3 bases are TGTGCCAGCAGCCTGCCGGCCGCTAGCGCTGACAATGAGCAGTACTTC. This encodes CASSLPAASADNEQYF.

The table lists this clonotype with a few counts. The V and J genes are TRBV4-1 and TRBJ1-1; D is unresolved. CDR1 MGHRA and CDR2 YSYEKL come from the germline V gene. The CDR3 spans 15 residues. V lost 2 bases to trimming and J lost 4 bases, with 14 bases between them. For the CDR3, the DNA is TGCGCCAGCAGCCAAATTGGACCCCGGGTCACTGAAGCTTTCTTT. Translation gives CASSQIGPRVTEAFF.